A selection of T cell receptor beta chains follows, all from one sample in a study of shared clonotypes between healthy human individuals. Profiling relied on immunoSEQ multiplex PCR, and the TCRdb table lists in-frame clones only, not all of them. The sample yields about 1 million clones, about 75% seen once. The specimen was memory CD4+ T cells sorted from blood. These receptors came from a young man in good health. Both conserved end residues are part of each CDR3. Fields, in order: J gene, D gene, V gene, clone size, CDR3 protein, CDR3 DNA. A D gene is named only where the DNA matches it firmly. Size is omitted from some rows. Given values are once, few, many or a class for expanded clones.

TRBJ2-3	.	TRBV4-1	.	CASCLDSYRTDTQYF	TGCGCCAGCTGCCTTGACTCGTACCGCACAGATACGCAGTATTTT
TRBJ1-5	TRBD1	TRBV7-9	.	CASSSGGGVDQPQHF	TGTGCCAGCAGTTCAGGAGGGGGCGTGGATCAGCCCCAGCATTTT
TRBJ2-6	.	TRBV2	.	CASRLERNSGANVLTF	TGTGCCAGCAGATTAGAGAGGAACTCTGGGGCCAACGTCCTGACTTTC
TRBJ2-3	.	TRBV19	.	CASRIRASTDTQYF	TGTGCCAGTAGGATCAGGGCCTCCACAGATACGCAGTATTTT
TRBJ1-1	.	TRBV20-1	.	CSARVGHGAFF	TGCAGTGCTAGAGTGGGACACGGAGCTTTCTTT
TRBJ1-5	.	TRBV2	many	CASSEAGYSNQPQHF	TGTGCCAGCAGTGAAGCCGGGTATAGCAATCAGCCCCAGCATTTT
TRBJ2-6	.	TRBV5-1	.	CASSLDVVAGANVLTF	TGCGCCAGCAGCTTAGATGTCGTTGCTGGGGCCAACGTCCTGACTTTC
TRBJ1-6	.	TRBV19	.	CASSVRDGSKNSPLHF	TGTGCCAGTAGTGTCCGGGACGGCTCCAAAAATTCACCCCTCCACTTT
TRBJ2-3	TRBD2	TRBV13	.	CASSPPRLAGGADTQYF	TGTGCCAGCAGCCCCCCCCGGCTAGCGGGAGGTGCAGATACGCAGTATTTT
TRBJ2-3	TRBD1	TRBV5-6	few	CASSLGRGHNTDTQYF	TGTGCCAGCAGCCTTGGCAGGGGGCATAACACAGATACGCAGTATTTT
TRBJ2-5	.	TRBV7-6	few	CASSLVGQTQYF	TGTGCCAGCAGCTTAGTGGGTCAGACCCAGTACTTC
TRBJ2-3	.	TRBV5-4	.	CASSSWDLADTQYF	TGTGCCAGCAGCTCCTGGGACCTTGCGGATACGCAGTATTTT
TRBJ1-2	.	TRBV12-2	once	CASRPGQIYGYTF	TGTGCAAGTCGCCCCGGACAGATCTATGGCTACACCTTC
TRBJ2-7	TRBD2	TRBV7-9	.	CASSLSGTEAYEQYF	TGTGCCAGCAGCCTAAGCGGGACCGAGGCCTACGAGCAGTACTTC
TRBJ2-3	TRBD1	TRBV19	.	CASSLGQTSTDTQYF	TGTGCCAGTAGCTTGGGACAGACAAGCACAGATACGCAGTATTTT
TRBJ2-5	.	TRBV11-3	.	CASSLGAGEKTQYF	TGTGCCAGCAGCTTGGGGGCTGGAGAGAAGACCCAGTACTTC
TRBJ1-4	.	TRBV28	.	CASSRAYNEKLFF	TGTGCCAGCAGCCGGGCTTATAATGAAAAACTGTTTTTT
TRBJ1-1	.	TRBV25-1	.	CAAPGLVHQQYTEAFF	TGTGCCGCGCCGGGGCTGGTGCACCAACAATACACTGAAGCTTTCTTT
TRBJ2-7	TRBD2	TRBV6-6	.	CASSYSRGTSGYEQYF	TGTGCCAGCAGTTACTCGCGCGGGACTAGCGGCTACGAGCAGTACTTC
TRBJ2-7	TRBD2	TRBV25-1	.	CASSEFASGYYEQYF	TGTGCCAGCAGTGAATTTGCTAGCGGGTACTACGAGCAGTACTTC
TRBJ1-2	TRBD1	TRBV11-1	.	CASSSDRDGGYTF	TGTGCCAGCAGCTCCGACAGGGATGGTGGCTACACCTTC
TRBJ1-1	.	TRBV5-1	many	CASSLGLGIGNTEAFF	TGCGCCAGCAGCTTGGGGTTAGGGATAGGGAACACTGAAGCTTTCTTT
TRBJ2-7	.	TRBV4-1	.	CASSQGDQQYF	TGCGCCAGCAGCCAGGGGGATCAGCAGTACTTC
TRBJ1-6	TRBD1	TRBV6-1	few	CASKGTGGHSPLHF	TGTGCCAGCAAGGGGACAGGGGGACATTCACCCCTCCACTTT
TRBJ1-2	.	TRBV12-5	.	CASGLVHGTNYGYTF	TGTGCTAGTGGTTTGGTACACGGGACTAACTATGGCTACACCTTC
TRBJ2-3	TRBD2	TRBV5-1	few	CASSPSGGSGDTQYF	TGCGCCAGCAGCCCAAGCGGGGGGAGCGGAGATACGCAGTATTTT
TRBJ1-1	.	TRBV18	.	CASSPRDRMNTEAFF	TGTGCCAGCTCACCGAGGGATCGGATGAACACTGAAGCTTTCTTT
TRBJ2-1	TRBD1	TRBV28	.	CASSRPGTGSGEQFF	TGTGCCAGCAGTCGTCCCGGGACAGGGTCGGGTGAGCAGTTCTTC
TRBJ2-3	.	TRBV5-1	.	CASSLGSGTNTQYF	TGCGCCAGCAGCTTGGGGTCGGGTACGAATACGCAGTATTTT
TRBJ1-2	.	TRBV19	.	CASSRQEGRYTF	TGTGCCAGTAGCCGGCAGGAGGGCCGCTACACCTTC
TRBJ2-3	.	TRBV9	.	CASSVAGGRGDTQYF	TGTGCCAGCAGCGTAGCTGGAGGTAGGGGAGATACGCAGTATTTT
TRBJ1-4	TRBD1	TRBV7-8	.	CASSQWTGQGNEKLFF	TGTGCCAGCAGCCAATGGACCGGACAGGGTAATGAAAAACTGTTTTTT
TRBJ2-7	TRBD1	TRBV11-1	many	CASSWGQGAYEQYF	TGTGCCAGCAGCTGGGGACAGGGCGCCTACGAGCAGTACTTC
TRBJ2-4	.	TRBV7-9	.	CASSLGSLAKNIQYF	TGTGCCAGCAGCTTAGGTAGCCTAGCCAAAAACATTCAGTACTTC
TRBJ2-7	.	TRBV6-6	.	CASTRTLTGSYEQYF	TGTGCCAGCACCCGGACTCTTACAGGGTCCTACGAGCAGTACTTC
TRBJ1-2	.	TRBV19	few	CASTRTYYGYTF	TGTGCCAGTACCCGGACGTACTATGGCTACACCTTC
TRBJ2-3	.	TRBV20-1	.	CSASKDTQYF	TGCAGTGCTAGTAAAGATACGCAGTATTTT
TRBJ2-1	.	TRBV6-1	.	CASSEGPNNEQFF	TGTGCCAGCAGTGAAGGGCCCAACAATGAGCAGTTCTTC
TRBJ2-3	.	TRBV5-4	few	CASSLGGRGTDSTDTQYF	TGTGCCAGCAGCTTGGGCGGCAGGGGGACTGATAGCACAGATACGCAGTATTTT
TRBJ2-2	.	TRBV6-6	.	CASKPGDTGELFF	TGTGCCAGCAAACCAGGGGACACCGGGGAGCTGTTTTTT
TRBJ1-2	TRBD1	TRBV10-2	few	CASSRQGDYGYTF	TGCGCCAGCAGTCGACAGGGGGACTATGGCTACACCTTC
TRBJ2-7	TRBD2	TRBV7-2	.	CASSLRLAGSYEQYF	TGTGCCAGCAGCTTACGGCTAGCGGGGTCCTACGAGCAGTACTTC
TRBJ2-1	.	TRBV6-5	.	CASRTRTEQFF	TGTGCCAGCAGAACTAGGACAGAGCAGTTCTTC
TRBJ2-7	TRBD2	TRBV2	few	CASSHPPGLAALREQYF	TGTGCCAGCAGTCATCCACCGGGACTAGCAGCTTTGCGAGAGCAGTACTTC
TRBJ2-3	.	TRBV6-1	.	CASSESWLADTQYF	TGTGCCAGCAGTGAAAGCTGGTTGGCAGATACGCAGTATTTT
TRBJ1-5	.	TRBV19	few	CASSIVRQLNQPQHF	TGTGCCAGTAGTATAGTACGGCAGCTCAATCAGCCCCAGCATTTT
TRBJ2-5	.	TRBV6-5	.	CASSQGGRETQYF	TGTGCCAGCAGTCAGGGAGGTCGGGAGACCCAGTACTTC
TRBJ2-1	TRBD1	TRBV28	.	CASSPNLPGQMTYNEQFF	TGTGCCAGCAGTCCCAATTTACCGGGACAGATGACCTACAATGAGCAGTTCTTC